This passage covers 14 T cell receptor beta chains from one sample sequenced in a study of blood T cell repertoires in COVID-19. The protocol was immunoSEQ multiplex PCR, while the TCRdb copy is restricted to in-frame clones and leaves out a portion. This table holds 150,000 to 200,000 clones, 82% found once. The sample consisted of PBMCs or T cells enriched from blood (not recorded which). Every receptor here comes from a man aged 50 or older who had recovered from COVID-19.

The genes are TRBV5-1 and TRBJ1-4, with 11 bases matching TRBD1. CDR3 length: 15 residues. J was trimmed by 8 bases and V by 0 bases; bases with no gene match: 3. Germline loops: CDR1 SGHRS, CDR2 YFSETQ. As DNA, the CDR3 is TGCGCCAGCAGCTTGGGGACAGGGGGCCTAGAAAAACTGTTTTTT. This codes for CASSLGTGGLEKLFF. The entire variable domain, with the rest obtained from reference TRBV5-1 and TRBJ1-4, is as follows: KAGVTQTPRYLIKTRGQQVTLSCSPISGHRSVSWYQQTPGQGLQFLFEYFSETQRNKGNFPGRFSGRQFSNSRSEMNVSTLELGDSALYLCASSLGTGGLEKLFFGSGTQLSVL.

This chain links TRBV6-5 with TRBJ2-3, with a tentative D call TRBD2 (5 bases). There are 15 residues in the CDR3. V gave up 10 bases and J gave up 4 bases, with 21 bases separating them. Germline V gives CDR1 MNHEY, CDR2 SVGAGI. The CDR3 sequence: CAIVTGVGMADTQYF. CDR3 coding DNA: TGTGCCATTGTCACCGGAGTCGGGATGGCAGATACGCAGTATTTT.

This sequence joins TRBV7-2 and TRBJ2-7; 7 nucleotides line up with TRBD2. The germline V gene encodes CDR1 SGHTA and CDR2 FQGNSA. This CDR3 contains 14 residues. Losses at the gene ends were 4 bases for V and 3 bases for J; bases not matched to a gene: 6. The CDR3 DNA sequence: TGTGCCAGCAGCTCGAGACTAGCTAACTACGAGCAGTACTTC. Translated: CASSSRLANYEQYF.

In nucleotides, the CDR3 is TGTGCCAGCAGCTTACGGGGGGGGTTGAACACTGAAGCTTTCTTT. It is translated as CASSLRGGLNTEAFF. The rearrangement uses TRBV7-6 and TRBJ1-1; perhaps TRBD1 as D (5 bases). With 2 bases removed from V and 0 bases from J, the gap between germline ends came to 10 bases. This CDR3 is 15 amino acids long. CDR1 is SGHVS, CDR2 FNYEAQ, per germline.

The chain uses TRBV12-3 or TRBV12-4 and TRBJ1-2; D not resolved. Trimming shortened V by 1 base and J by 8 bases, and 11 bases separated the two germline ends. The CDR3 extends over 13 amino acids. DNA of the CDR3: TGTGCCAGCAGTTTAGGTGGAGAAAGGGGCTACACCTTC. Translated: CASSLGGERGYTF.

This clone appeared a single time. The rearrangement links TRBV28 to TRBJ1-1, with TRBD1 as a possible D gene (5 bases). V was cut by 6 bases and J by 5 bases, with 10 bases left in between. CDR3 size: 12 residues. Germline V CDR1 and CDR2: MDHEN, SYDVKM. CDR3 region: CASRGGGTEAFF. DNA of the CDR3: TGTGCCAGCAGGGGGGGAGGGACTGAAGCTTTCTTT.

This chain uses TRBV19 with TRBJ1-2; no definite D call. Germline CDR1 reads LNHDA; CDR2 reads SQIVND (reference sequence). Between the trimmed V and J ends, which lost 10 bases and 0 bases, there was a span of 27 bases. The CDR3 contains 18 residues. CDR3 DNA: TGTGCCACCGTATACGGAAGGTCAGCGCTTACCTCTAACTATGGCTACACCTTC. Its protein is CATVYGRSALTSNYGYTF.

This chain uses TRBV2 with TRBJ2-7; possibly TRBD2 for D (5 bases). The CDR3 consists of 14 residues. In germline, CDR1 is SNHLY, CDR2 FYNNEI. V shed 6 bases and J shed 4 bases, with 16 bases lying between them. DNA of the CDR3: TGTGCCAGCAGCGACTACGGACGGCGATACGAGCAGTACTTC. It encodes CASSDYGRRYEQYF.

The chain links TRBV7-3 to TRBJ2-2; tentative D call: TRBD1 (6 bases). Germline assignment: CDR1 SGHTA and CDR2 FQGTGA. This CDR3 region has 13 residues. V lost 9 bases, J lost 1 base, and 9 bases lay in between. The CDR3 nucleotides read TGTGCCAGTGGGGGACAGAACACCGGGGAGCTGTTTTTT. This translates into CASGGQNTGELFF.

This clone has just one count. CDR3 nucleotide sequence: TGTGCCAGTAGTATTACTCCCTCTAGACTAGCGGGAGGGTCCGACGGGGAGCTGTTTTTT. Translation: CASSITPSRLAGGSDGELFF. The chain is built from TRBV19 and TRBJ2-2, with 14 bases that match TRBD2. Unmatched junction bases numbered 16, after V lost 3 bases and J lost 7 bases. The CDR3 loop spans 20 amino acids. Germline CDR1 reads LNHDA; CDR2 reads SQIVND (reference sequence).

This clone was observed a few times. The V call is TRBV5-1, the J call TRBJ1-1; TRBD1 might be the D (6 bases). V gave up 0 bases and J gave up 4 bases, with 13 bases separating them. The germline V gene has CDR1 SGHRS and CDR2 YFSETQ. This CDR3 comprises 15 residues. In nucleotides, the CDR3 is TGCGCCAGCAGCTTGGTACAGGGAGGGAGCACTGAAGCTTTCTTT. This gives the protein CASSLVQGGSTEAFF.

The chain carries TRBV6-1 and TRBJ2-5; TRBD2 might be the D (6 bases). There are 13 residues in the CDR3. CDR1 is MNHNS, CDR2 SASEGT, per germline. V lost 1 base and J 5 bases, leaving 8 bases between the germline ends. The CDR3 sequence is CASSEVLAETQYF. CDR3 DNA sequence: TGTGCCAGCAGTGAAGTACTAGCTGAGACCCAGTACTTC.

J is TRBJ2-1 and V is TRBV7-3; D ambiguous. This CDR3 is 14 amino acids long. V lost 2 bases, J lost 6 bases, and 11 bases lay in between. Germline CDR1 and CDR2: SGHTA and FQGTGA. The CDR3 here is CASSLAQPPNEQFF. The CDR3 DNA is TGTGCCAGCAGCTTAGCACAGCCTCCCAATGAGCAGTTCTTC.

The rearrangement joins TRBV24-1 to TRBJ2-1; D ambiguous. CDR3 length equals 18 residues. Germline loops: CDR1 KGHDR, CDR2 SFDVKD. Trimming left V 2 bases short and J 0 bases short, with 16 bases between. The DNA of the CDR3 is TGTGCCACCAGTGATTCTTCCCTGTCGCAACACTCCTACAATGAGCAGTTCTTC. It yields the protein CATSDSSLSQHSYNEQFF.